These T cell receptor beta chains were read from a single sample in a study of cytomegalovirus exposure and HLA in healthy donors. Some clones are missing from TCRdb's copy, which holds only in-frame ones; the method was immunoSEQ multiplex PCR. The table has 260,000 or so clones, roughly 90% seen once. Sample: PBMCs. The receptors originated from a woman under 30 in good health and CMV-seronegative. Both conserved end residues are part of each CDR3. The D gene is left open where the match is weak. Some rows have no size entry. The others give once, few or many, or a class for an expanded clone.

TRBV19	NA	TRBJ2-3	NA	18	TGTGCCAGTAGTATAACAGGGGTGGGGACTAGTAGCACAGATACGCAGTATTTT	CASSITGVGTSSTDTQYF
TRBV29-1	NA	TRBJ2-5	NA	13	TGCAGCGTTGTGGGTACTAGAAGAGAGACCCAGTACTTC	CSVVGTRRETQYF
TRBV5-6	once	TRBJ2-5	NA	13	TGTGCCAGCAGCTTGGCTTCCCCAGAGACCCAGTACTTC	CASSLASPETQYF
TRBV7-9	NA	TRBJ2-5	NA	14	TGTGCCAGCAGCCCCTCTAGAACAGGGGAGACCCAGTACTTC	CASSPSRTGETQYF
TRBV19	NA	TRBJ1-2	NA	12	TGTGCCAGTAGTACGACGGGGTTGGGCTACACCTTC	CASSTTGLGYTF
TRBV28	NA	TRBJ1-2	TRBD1	11	TGTGCCAGCAGTAGGGACAGGCACTACACCTTC	CASSRDRHYTF
TRBV6-6	NA	TRBJ2-3	NA	15	TGTGCCAGCAGTTACCCCGCGACAGGTCCAGATACGCAGTATTTT	CASSYPATGPDTQYF
TRBV5-6	NA	TRBJ1-2	TRBD1	16	TGTGCCAGCAGCAACCTAGGACAGGGTCTAAACTATGGCTACACCTTC	CASSNLGQGLNYGYTF
TRBV18	NA	TRBJ2-7	TRBD1	17	TGTGCCAGCTCACCACCGAGGTCCGACAGGGGGCCCTACGAGCAGTACTTC	CASSPPRSDRGPYEQYF
TRBV4-3	NA	TRBJ2-1	TRBD2	19	TGCGCCAGCAGCCAAGTCCCGGGAGGTCCCCCCCGGGCCTACAATGAGCAGTTCTTC	CASSQVPGGPPRAYNEQFF